This T cell receptor (beta chain) was recovered during a study of OX40 agonist ivuxolimab in advanced cancers. Study information: The study treated patients with ivuxolimab, an agonistic anti-OX40 (CD134) antibody.

A word on this clone: Its antigen is undetermined.

V shed 4 bases and J shed 2 bases, with 16 bases lying between them. The CDR3 length is 16 residues. The germline V gene has CDR1 SGHVS and CDR2 FQNEAQ. General study findings and limits: Clonal expansion from baseline to week 6 occurred in both CD4+ and CD8+ T cells.

Sequenced by immunoSEQ multiplex PCR; TCRdb stores in-frame clones only, minus some. The sample includes 15,000 to 20,000 clones, about 80% seen only once; the top ten take roughly 3.8%. The chain links TRBV7-8 to TRBJ2-3, with D maybe TRBD1 (6 bases). The TCR sequence derives from an adult with an advanced solid tumor such as melanoma, head and neck, liver or kidney cancer. Material: CD4+ or CD8+ T cells sorted from blood, obtained in a trial of the OX40 agonist ivuxolimab. The DNA for the CDR3 is TGTGCCAGCAGCTACCACACAGGGAGTTACACAGATACGCAGTATTTT. It codes for CASSYHTGSYTDTQYF.